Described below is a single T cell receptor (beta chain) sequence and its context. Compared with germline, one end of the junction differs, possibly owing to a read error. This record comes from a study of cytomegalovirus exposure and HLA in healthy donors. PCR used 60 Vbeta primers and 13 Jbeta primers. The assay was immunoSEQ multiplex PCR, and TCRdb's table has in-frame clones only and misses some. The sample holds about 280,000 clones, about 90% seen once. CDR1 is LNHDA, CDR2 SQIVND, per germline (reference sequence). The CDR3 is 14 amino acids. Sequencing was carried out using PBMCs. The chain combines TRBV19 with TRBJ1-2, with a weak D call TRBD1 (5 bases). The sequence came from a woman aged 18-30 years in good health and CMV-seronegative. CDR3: CASSIPRGNYGHTF. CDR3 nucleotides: TGTGCCAGTAGTATCCCGCGGGGCAACTATGGCCACACCTTC.